The 17 T cell receptor beta chains reported below all come from one sample, sequenced in a study of regulatory T cells in long-lasting Graves disease. Sample time point: newly diagnosed GD, antithyroid drugs for less than 3 months. From RNA extracted from PBMCs, the TCR library was made. Construction of the TCR beta libraries employed iRepertoire HTBI primers in conjunction with Arm-PCR of CDR3 regions. One entry per CDR3 protein results from TCRdb running MiXCR on the multiplex PCR reads. The sample has about 300,000 distinct CDR3 sequences, about a sixth seen once. The material was peripheral blood mononuclear cells (PBMCs), obtained at new diagnosis, from a patient treated with antithyroid drugs. These receptors came from a female donor with Graves disease.

This clonotype was picked up many times. The V gene is TRBV28, the J gene TRBJ1-4; 9 nucleotides line up with TRBD1. The CDR3 sequence is 15 residues long. Germline V CDR1 and CDR2: MDHEN, SYDVKM. V shed 5 bases and J 6 bases; nucleotides not matched to a gene: 7. CDR3: CASSPGTGWDEKLFF. CDR3 coding DNA: TGTGCCAGCAGTCCGGGGACAGGGTGGGATGAAAAACTGTTTTTT.

This clonotype was seen ten or more times. The V gene is TRBV18, the J gene TRBJ2-3; the match to TRBD1 covers 8 bases. The length of the CDR3 is 13 residues. The V gene end was trimmed by 8 bases and the J gene end by 4 bases; junction bases not matched to a gene: 5. Germline CDR1 reads KGHSH; CDR2 reads LQKENI. The CDR3 loop reads CASSLQGADTQYF. The CDR3 nucleotides are TGTGCCAGCAGCTTACAGGGGGCAGATACGCAGTATTTT.

Note on this clonotype: This likely stems from a read error, as it lies one base from a far larger clone. The V and J genes are TRBV11-3 and TRBJ2-1; D perhaps matches TRBD2 (6 bases). The length of the CDR3 is 16 residues. V lost 6 bases and J 8 bases, leaving 23 bases between the germline ends. The germline gives CDR1 SGHNT, CDR2 YENEEA. Written as DNA, the CDR3 is TGTGCCAGCAGTGAAGCTGGGCGGGATGAGGGCTATGAGCAGTTCTTC. Protein product: CASSEAGRDEGYEQFF. Drawing the rest from reference TRBV11-3 and TRBJ2-1, the complete variable domain is EAGVVQSPRYKIIEKKQPVAFWCNPISGHNTLYWYLQNLGQGPELLIRYENEEAVDDSQLPKDRFSAERLKGVDSTLKIQPAELGDSAVYLCASSEAGRDEGYEQFFGPGTRLTVL.

About this clonotype itself: A much bigger clone sits one base away, suggesting this may be a read error. V is TRBV25-1 and J is TRBJ1-1; TRBD1 matches at 9 bases. The ends lost 6 bases at V and 3 bases at J; junction bases unmatched: 5. The CDR3 is 14 amino acids. The germline V gene encodes CDR1 MGHDK and CDR2 SYGVNS. The DNA for the CDR3 is TGTGCCAGCAGCACCTGGACAGGGGACACTGAAGCTTTCTTT. Translated, it gives CASSTWTGDTEAFF. The full variable domain, its missing parts supplied by reference TRBV25-1 and TRBJ1-1, is EADIYQTPRYLVIGTGKKITLECSQTMGHDKMYWYQQDPGMELHLIHYSYGVNSTEKGDLSSESTVSRIRTEHFPLTLESARPSHTSQYLCASSTWTGDTEAFFGQGTRLTVV.

This clonotype was counted ten times or more. This chain joins TRBV6-1 and TRBJ1-5, with 10 bases fitting TRBD1. V lost 5 bases, J lost 6 bases, and 7 bases stayed unmatched. The CDR3 spans 15 residues. Germline values: CDR1 MNHNS, CDR2 SASEGT. The CDR3 nucleotides are TGTGCCAGCAGTAACCGGGACAGGGGCGGTCAGCCCCAGCATTTT. Translating it yields CASSNRDRGGQPQHF.

This clonotype was recorded only once. With a much larger clone just one base away, this may be a read error. This sequence joins TRBV9 and TRBJ2-7; no firm D call. Germline V gene sequence: CDR1 SGDLS, CDR2 YYNGEE. The CDR3 extends over 13 amino acids. Trimming left V 1 base short and J 4 bases short, with 9 bases between. The CDR3 protein is CASSVYGGYEQYF. The CDR3 nucleotides read TGTGCCAGCAGCGTATACGGCGGATACGAGCAGTACTTC.

This clonotype came up a few times. The DNA of the CDR3 is TGCGCCAGCAGCGAGACTAGCGGGGAGGGTCATTACGAGCAGTACTTC. Translation gives CASSETSGEGHYEQYF. The chain combines TRBV5-1 with TRBJ2-7; 11 bases map to TRBD2. J lost 4 bases, V lost 4 bases, and 10 bases had no gene match. Germline V gives CDR1 SGHRS, CDR2 YFSETQ. The CDR3 runs to 16 residues.

This clonotype was detected only once. This likely traces to a read error, being one base from a far larger clone. V usage is TRBV7-9 and J usage is TRBJ2-3; TRBD1 agrees at 7 bases. Germline CDR1 reads SEHNR; CDR2 reads FQNEAQ (reference sequence). CDR3 length equals 15 residues. The chain's CDR3 is CASSQRQGGTDTRYF. The CDR3 bases are TGTGCCAGCAGCCAGCGACAGGGTGGCACAGATACGCGGTATTTT.

The chain combines TRBV11-3 with TRBJ2-1, with D possibly TRBD1 on 5 matching bases. CDR3 length: 16 amino acids. CDR1 SGHNT and CDR2 YENEEA come from the germline V gene. The V and J ends lost 4 bases and 13 bases respectively, with 26 bases between them. The CDR3 loop reads CASSSVWGQEQETQFF. CDR3 in DNA: TGTGCCAGCAGCTCTGTCTGGGGCCAGGAACAAGAGACCCAGTTCTTC.

This clonotype has only a few counts. This chain uses TRBV6-2 or TRBV6-3 with TRBJ2-1; D gene unclear. V lost 0 bases, J lost 4 bases, and 7 bases lay in between. The germline gives CDR1 MNHEY, CDR2 SVGEGT. The CDR3 totals 14 residues. The CDR3 coding sequence is TGTGCCAGCAGTTACTCGAACCGTTACAATGAGCAGTTCTTC. Residues: CASSYSNRYNEQFF.

This clonotype was counted at least ten times. The V and J genes are TRBV12-3 or TRBV12-4 and TRBJ1-4; D is ambiguous. This CDR3 region has 11 residues. V gave up 5 bases and J gave up 8 bases, with 6 bases separating them. The CDR3 sequence: CASSRREKLFF. In DNA, the CDR3 is TGTGCCAGCAGTAGGAGGGAAAAACTGTTTTTT.

This clonotype was seen many times. This chain links TRBV12-3 or TRBV12-4 with TRBJ2-3; 9 bases fit TRBD1. V shed 3 bases, J shed 4 bases, and the junction held 5 bases outside the gene matches. The CDR3 extends over 15 amino acids. CDR3 region: CASSLGTGGSDTQYF. The CDR3 coding sequence is TGTGCCAGCAGTTTGGGTACAGGGGGCTCAGATACGCAGTATTTT.

The chain joins TRBV5-8 to TRBJ2-3; 10 nucleotides line up with TRBD2. CDR1 is SGHTS and CDR2 is YDEGEE in the germline V gene. The ends lost 4 bases at V and 3 bases at J; junction bases unmatched: 14. There are 18 residues in the CDR3. DNA of the CDR3: TGTGCCAGCAGCCCCAACCTCCTAGCGGGAGAAGGGACAGATACGCAGTATTTT. Its protein product is CASSPNLLAGEGTDTQYF.

This clonotype was seen many times. The CDR3 bases are TGTGCCACAGCGGACAGGCAGAACACCGGGGAGCTGTTTTTT. Protein sequence: CATADRQNTGELFF. The chain carries TRBV2 and TRBJ2-2; the match to TRBD1 covers 7 bases. The CDR3 is made up of 14 amino acids. Looked up from germline, CDR1 is SNHLY and CDR2 is FYNNEI. With 10 bases clipped from V and 1 base from J, the junction kept 6 bases outside the gene matches.

This clonotype was observed many times. This chain joins TRBV5-1 and TRBJ2-3, with D tentatively TRBD2 (6 bases). V was trimmed by 0 bases and J by 6 bases, leaving 14 bases between them. The CDR3 runs to 15 residues. In germline, CDR1 is SGHRS, CDR2 YFSETQ. CDR3 nucleotides: TGCGCCAGCAGCTTGGCCGGGGCAGGAGGGGATACGCAGTATTTT. This sequence encodes CASSLAGAGGDTQYF.

This clonotype was detected many times. This chain uses TRBV19 with TRBJ2-3; a weak D match, TRBD2 (5 bases). Germline-derived CDR1 and CDR2 are LNHDA and SQIVND (reference sequence). The CDR3 loop spans 14 amino acids. V was shortened by 5 bases and J by 2 bases, with 11 bases between the two germline ends. CDR3 loop: CASSLGSVTDTQYF. The CDR3 nucleotides are TGTGCCAGTAGTCTCGGTAGCGTCACAGATACGCAGTATTTT.

This clonotype was observed many times. The J gene is TRBJ1-1, the V gene TRBV11-3, with a tentative D call TRBD1 (6 bases). The CDR3 runs to 13 residues. V was pared by 5 bases and J by 1 base, with 8 bases between. Germline assignment: CDR1 SGHNT and CDR2 YENEEA. CDR3 sequence (DNA): TGTGCCAGCAGCCTGACAGGGAACACTGAAGCTTTCTTT. Encoded protein: CASSLTGNTEAFF.